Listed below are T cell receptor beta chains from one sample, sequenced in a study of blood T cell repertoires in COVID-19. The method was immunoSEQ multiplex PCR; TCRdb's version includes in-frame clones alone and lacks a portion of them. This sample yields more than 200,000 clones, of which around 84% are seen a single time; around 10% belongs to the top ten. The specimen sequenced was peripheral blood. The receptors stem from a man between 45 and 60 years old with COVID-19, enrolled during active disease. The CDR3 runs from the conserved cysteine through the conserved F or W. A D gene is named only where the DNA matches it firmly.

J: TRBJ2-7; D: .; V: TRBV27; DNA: TGTGCCAGCAGTTGGTCGGGCTCCTACGAGCAGTACTTC; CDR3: CASSWSGSYEQYF
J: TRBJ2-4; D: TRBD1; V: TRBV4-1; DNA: TGCGCCAGCAGCCAACCCGACAGGGAGATAAACATTCAGTACTTC; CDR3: CASSQPDREINIQYF
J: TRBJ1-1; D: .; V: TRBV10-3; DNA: TGTGCCATCAGTGACGATCAACAGACTGAAGCTTTCTTT; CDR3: CAISDDQQTEAFF
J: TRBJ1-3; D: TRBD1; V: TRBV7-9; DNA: TGTGCCAGCAGCCCTAGCAGGGGGCAAGCTGGAAACACCATATATTTT; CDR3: CASSPSRGQAGNTIYF
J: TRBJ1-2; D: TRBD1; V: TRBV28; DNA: TGTGCCAGCAGCTCGGGACAGGGATCCTTCTATGGCTACACCTTC; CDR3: CASSSGQGSFYGYTF
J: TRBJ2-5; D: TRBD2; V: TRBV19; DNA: TGTGCCAGTTCCCAACGGGTCACTAGCGGGAGACAAGAGACCCAGTACTTC; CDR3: CASSQRVTSGRQETQYF
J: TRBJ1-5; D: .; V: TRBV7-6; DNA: TGTGCCAGCAGCTTAGAGGTTAGGGGTGGCAATCAGCCCCAGCATTTT; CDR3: CASSLEVRGGNQPQHF
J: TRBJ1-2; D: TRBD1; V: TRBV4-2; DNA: TGTGCCAGCAGCCAAGACTTAACAGGGGGTCTTTCCTATGGCTACACCTTC; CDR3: CASSQDLTGGLSYGYTF
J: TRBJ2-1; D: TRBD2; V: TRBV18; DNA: TGTGCCAGCTCACCACCCAGCGGGAGGTTCGGCAATGAGCAGTTCTTC; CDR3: CASSPPSGRFGNEQFF
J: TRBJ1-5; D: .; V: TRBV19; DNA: TGTGCCAGTGTGGGGCAGGGGAATCAGCCCCAGCATTTT; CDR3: CASVGQGNQPQHF
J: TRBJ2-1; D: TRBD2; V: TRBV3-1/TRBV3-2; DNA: TGTGCCAGCAGCCACCGTGGGGCGCTGGCTAGCGGGGGTTTCTCCTACAATGAGCAGTTCTTC; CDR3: CASSHRGALASGGFSYNEQFF
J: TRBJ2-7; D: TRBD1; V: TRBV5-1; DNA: TGCGCCAGCAGCCCGGGACAGGGCAACGAGCAGTACTTC; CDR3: CASSPGQGNEQYF
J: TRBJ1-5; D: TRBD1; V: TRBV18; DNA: TGTGCCAGCTCACCACAGCCGGGACAGGGGTATCAGCCCCAGCATTTT; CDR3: CASSPQPGQGYQPQHF
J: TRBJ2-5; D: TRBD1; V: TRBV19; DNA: TGTGCCAGTATTGACAGGGTTGGGGGAGAGACCCAGTACTTC; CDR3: CASIDRVGGETQYF
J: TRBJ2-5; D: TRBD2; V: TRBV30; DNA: TGTGCCTGGAGTGGGACTAGTCAAGAGACCCAGTACTTC; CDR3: CAWSGTSQETQYF
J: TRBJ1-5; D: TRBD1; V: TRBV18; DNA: TGTGCCAGCTCACCAAGACAGGGTAATCCCCAGCATTTT; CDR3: CASSPRQGNPQHF
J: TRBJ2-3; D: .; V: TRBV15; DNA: TGTGCCACCAGCAGAGGTCAACAGGTCACAGATACGCAGTATTTT; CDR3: CATSRGQQVTDTQYF
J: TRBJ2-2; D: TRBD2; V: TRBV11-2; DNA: TGTGCCAGCAGCTTAGGGGGGGTAGCGGGCACCGGGGAGCTGTTTTTT; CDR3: CASSLGGVAGTGELFF
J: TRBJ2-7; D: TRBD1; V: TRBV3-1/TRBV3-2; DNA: TGTGCCAGCAGCCAAGAAGAAGGGGGGACAGGTTTCCCCTGCGAGCAGTACTTC; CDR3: CASSQEEGGTGFPCEQYF
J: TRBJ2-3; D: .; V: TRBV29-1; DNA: TGCAGCGTTGGATTGGGGGGTGCCCAAGATACGCAGTATTTT; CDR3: CSVGLGGAQDTQYF
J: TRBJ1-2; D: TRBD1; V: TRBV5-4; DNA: TGTGCCAGCAGCTTGGGACAGGGGCGGGACTATGGCTACACCTTC; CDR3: CASSLGQGRDYGYTF
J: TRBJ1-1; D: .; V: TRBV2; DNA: TGTGCCAGCAGTGAAGAAGGGGCACAAATCACTGAAGCTTTCTTT; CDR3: CASSEEGAQITEAFF